The clone carrying this T cell receptor beta chain was seen many times. The antigen is not known. This specimen comes from a study of CD8+CD57+ T cells in acquired aplastic anemia. Study overall: Sorting CD4+ and CD8+ cells gave DNA averaging around 3 ug. Findings and limits, study-wide: Significance was not reached for CD8+ Simpson's diversity between patients and controls. Patients and controls shared approximately 30 CD8+ CDR3 sequences, highly expressed in patients.

The CDR3 contains 14 residues. Trimming took 6 bases from V and 2 from J; bases not matched to a gene: 4. CDR3 and TCR beta VDJ profiling relied on a genomic DNA template. TCRdb re-analysed the reads in MiXCR, keeping a single row per CDR3 protein. The table lists over 35,000 distinct CDR3 sequences, approximately 67% of them singletons. The chain links TRBV12-3 or TRBV12-4 to TRBJ2-7; 10 nucleotides align to TRBD1. Sample: sorted CD4+, CD8+, or CD8+CD57+ T cells (not recorded which) from PBMCs. This receptor was obtained from a human donor in good health, serving as a control. DNA for the CDR3: TGTGCCAGCAGAAAAGACAGGGGGCCCTACGAGCAGTACTTC. Protein sequence: CASRKDRGPYEQYF.